This T cell receptor (beta chain) stems from a study of technical replicates of blood from four donors. Assay used: immunoSEQ multiplex PCR; TCRdb lists only in-frame clones, some missing. The sample yields 50,000 to 80,000 clones, around 87% seen once. The CDR3 loop spans 16 amino acids. Germline lookup yields CDR1 SGHTA and CDR2 FQGNSA. The ends lost 5 bases at V and 2 bases at J; junction bases unmatched: 12. Sequencing was carried out using PBMCs. The genes are TRBV7-2 and TRBJ2-7; 7 positions match TRBD2. The receptor comes from a human donor in good health. Some clones in this sample may be carry-over from other donors' samples. This CDR3 reads CASSPLGGSGTYEQYF. The CDR3, as DNA: TGTGCCAGCAGCCCGTTGGGAGGGAGCGGGACCTACGAGCAGTACTTC.